A single sample gave rise to the 12 T cell receptor beta chains below, sequenced in a study of blood T cell repertoires in COVID-19. This table comes from immunoSEQ multiplex PCR, and its TCRdb copy is limited to in-frame clones, with some not included. In the table there are 250,000 to 300,000 clones, about 88% of which are singletons. Material for sequencing was peripheral blood. These receptor sequences come from a woman aged 65 to 85 with COVID-19, enrolled during active disease.

In its sample, this clone was seen once. The rearrangement joins TRBV5-1 to TRBJ1-5; TRBD1 agrees at 9 bases. Germline loops: CDR1 SGHRS, CDR2 YFSETQ. Losses at the gene ends were 5 bases for V and 4 bases for J; bases not matched to a gene: 4. This CDR3 contains 14 residues. The CDR3 coding sequence is TGCGCCAGCAGTGAGGGACAGGGAAATCAGCCCCAGCATTTT. Protein sequence: CASSEGQGNQPQHF.

This chain uses TRBV6-1 with TRBJ1-5; TRBD1 agrees at 10 bases. V shed 4 bases and J 11 bases; nucleotides not matched to a gene: 14. CDR1 is MNHNS, CDR2 SASEGT, per germline. The CDR3 loop spans 16 amino acids. CDR3 DNA sequence: TGTGCCAGCAGTGCCCTTTCATGGGGACAGGGGACTGCCCAGCATTTT. The encoded protein is CASSALSWGQGTAQHF.

The chain employs TRBV9 and TRBJ2-7, with 12 bases lining up with TRBD2. With V trimmed by 7 bases and J by 7 bases, 6 bases remained unmatched. This CDR3 has 13 amino acids. In germline, CDR1 is SGDLS, CDR2 YYNGEE. In nucleotides, the CDR3 is TGTGCCAGCTCCGGGACTAGCGGGTTTGAGCAGTACTTC. As protein: CASSGTSGFEQYF.

The V and J genes are TRBV11-2 and TRBJ1-1, with a weak D call TRBD1 (6 bases). Trimming removed 4 bases at V and 1 base at J, with 16 bases between. The V gene's germline CDR1 is SGHAT and CDR2 FQNNGV. The CDR3 runs to 16 residues. The CDR3 bases are TGTGCCAGCAGCTCACTCTCCCGGGACAAGAACACTGAAGCTTTCTTT. It codes for CASSSLSRDKNTEAFF.

V and J are TRBV5-1 and TRBJ2-1; TRBD2 matches at 10 bases. The CDR3 is 19 residues long. With 1 base clipped from V and 0 bases from J, the junction kept 10 bases outside the gene matches. The germline V gene encodes CDR1 SGHRS and CDR2 YFSETQ. The DNA of the CDR3 is TGCGCCAGCAGCTTGAATGCGGTAGCGGGGGGACGCTCCTACAATGAGCAGTTCTTC. Translating gives CASSLNAVAGGRSYNEQFF. The entire variable domain, with the rest obtained from reference TRBV5-1 and TRBJ2-1, is as follows: KAGVTQTPRYLIKTRGQQVTLSCSPISGHRSVSWYQQTPGQGLQFLFEYFSETQRNKGNFPGRFSGRQFSNSRSEMNVSTLELGDSALYLCASSLNAVAGGRSYNEQFFGPGTRLTVL.

The chain recombines TRBV25-1 with TRBJ1-1, with D maybe TRBD1 (6 bases). Germline assignment: CDR1 MGHDK and CDR2 SYGVNS. The CDR3 spans 15 residues. V dropped 1 base and J dropped 3 bases, with 12 bases sitting between them. This chain's CDR3 is CASSEFGGHYTEAFF. Written as DNA, the CDR3 is TGTGCCAGCAGTGAATTTGGGGGACACTACACTGAAGCTTTCTTT.

The V and J genes are TRBV7-8 and TRBJ2-3; 11 bases align to TRBD2. The V segment lost 6 bases and the J segment 6 bases; nucleotides outside the gene matches: 2. This CDR3 comprises 13 residues. The germline CDR1 and CDR2 sequences are SGHVS and FQNEAQ. CDR3 region: CASSRLAGDTQYF. CDR3 DNA: TGTGCCAGCAGTCGACTAGCGGGGGATACGCAGTATTTT. The full variable domain, in which reference TRBV7-8 and TRBJ2-3 provide the parts outside the CDR3, is GAGVSQSPRYKVAKRGQDVALRCDPISGHVSLFWYQQALGQGPEFLTYFQNEAQLDKSGLPSDRFFAERPEGSVSTLKIQRTQQEDSAVYLCASSRLAGDTQYFGPGTRLTVL.

This CDR3 reads CSVFDTGGGNTIYF. For the CDR3, the DNA is TGCAGCGTATTCGATACCGGAGGGGGAAACACCATATATTTT. This chain connects TRBV29-1 to TRBJ1-3, with D unresolved. Germline V gene sequence: CDR1 SQVTM, CDR2 ANQGSEA. This CDR3 contains 14 residues. Trimming pared 6 bases from V and 4 bases from J, leaving 16 bases between.

This chain uses TRBV11-2 with TRBJ1-5; 9 bases map to TRBD1. There are 15 residues in the CDR3. Trimming took 6 bases from V and 6 from J; bases not matched to a gene: 9. Germline loops: CDR1 SGHAT, CDR2 FQNNGV. CDR3 coding DNA: TGTGCCAGCAGTTTACGGACAGGGGCTGGTCAGCCCCAGCATTTT. As protein: CASSLRTGAGQPQHF.

This chain links TRBV5-1 with TRBJ1-3; no definite D call. Trimming shortened V by 2 bases and J by 4 bases, and 4 bases separated the two germline ends. Germline values: CDR1 SGHRS, CDR2 YFSETQ. This CDR3 is built from 12 residues. The CDR3 loop is CASSLQGNTIYF. CDR3 DNA sequence: TGCGCCAGCAGCTTACAGGGAAACACCATATATTTT.

The chain couples TRBV10-2 to TRBJ1-6, with D uncertain. Deletions cut 7 bases from V and 7 bases from J, with 14 bases between. The CDR3 is 14 amino acids. The germline gives CDR1 WSHSY, CDR2 SAAADI. The CDR3 is CASTMAVTNSPLHF. The CDR3 DNA sequence: TGCGCCAGCACGATGGCAGTCACAAATTCACCCCTCCACTTT.

The chain links TRBV7-9 to TRBJ1-1; unclear D gene. The CDR3 is made up of 13 amino acids. Per germline, CDR1 SEHNR and CDR2 FQNEAQ (reference sequence). Trimming removed 6 bases from V and 1 base from J, with 9 bases in between. CDR3 DNA sequence: TGTGCCAGCAGTGGCGACAAGAACACTGAAGCTTTCTTT. Protein product: CASSGDKNTEAFF.